The present T cell receptor (beta chain) was sequenced within a study of CD8 T cells in Susac syndrome. A note on this clonotype: Antigen: not known.

The germline V gene encodes CDR1 SEHNR and CDR2 FQNEAQ (reference sequence). CDR3 length: 15 amino acids. The trim removed 1 base at V and 2 bases at J, leaving 5 bases unmatched. Reverse transcription of about 0.5 to 1 ug RNA was carried out with random hexamers. TCRdb recomputed calls from the immunoSEQ multiplex PCR reads with MiXCR, one row per CDR3 protein. The top ten hold roughly a fifth of the sample, which has about 2,600 distinct CDR3 sequences, roughly 74% seen once. For TEMRA sorting, memory subsets were defined by CD27 and CD45RA staining. Not only total CD8+ cells but also sorted CD8+ TEMRA cells were sequenced. General observations from the study: The total CD8+ repertoires contained roughly 15 Susac-specific public clones, and the CD8+ TEMRA repertoires contained 4 to 6.

The rearrangement uses TRBV7-9 and TRBJ2-7; 7 positions agree with TRBD2. The receptor's source is a human donor with Susac syndrome. Sequencing was carried out using CD8+ TEMRA cells from PBMCs. Subset described: FACS-sorted terminally differentiated effector memory CD8+ T cells re-expressing CD45RA (CD8+ TEMRA). The chain's CDR3 is CASSLEAGYPYEQYF. The DNA of the CDR3 is TGTGCCAGCAGCTTAGAAGCGGGGTATCCCTACGAGCAGTACTTC.